The clone carrying this T cell receptor beta chain was counted once. Trimming left V 6 bases short and J 1 base short, with 12 bases between. The V gene's germline CDR1 is MNHEY and CDR2 SMNVEV (reference sequence). The CDR3 sequence is 14 residues long. This sample stems from a study of blood T cell repertoires in COVID-19. How the authors handled the data: Amplifying reference gene primers gave estimates of nucleated cell counts. TCRdb's copy holds only in-frame clones and misses some; the assay was immunoSEQ multiplex PCR. That table gives V, J and clone size, and the DNA gave D and trimming. The sample consists of roughly 94,000 clones, roughly 88% of them appearing once.

Input material: peripheral blood. This rearrangement joins TRBV27 to TRBJ2-5, with D unresolved. The TCR originated in a man aged 55 to 69 with acute or convalescent COVID-19. In nucleotides, the CDR3 is TGTGCCAGCAGCCCTACATGGGCCCAAGAGACCCAGTACTTC. It yields the protein CASSPTWAQETQYF.